This T cell receptor (beta chain) emerged from a study of T cell clonotyping in hematopoietic cell transplantation. Assay used: immunoSEQ multiplex PCR; TCRdb lists only in-frame clones, some missing. Found here are over 5,000 clones, around nine tenths of them singletons; the top ten hold around 50%. This CDR3 region has 14 residues. Per the germline V gene, CDR1 is ENHRY and CDR2 is SYGVKD. The V gene lost 3 bases and the J gene lost 1 base, with 9 bases spanning the gap. The TCR was taken from a female patient between 50 and 60 years old who had an allogeneic stem cell transplant from an unrelated donor, so T cells may come from the graft donor. Some clones in this sample may be carry-over from other donors' samples. The chain combines TRBV10-3 with TRBJ1-2, with no clear D. The source material was peripheral blood mononuclear cells, sampled 100 days after allogeneic stem cell transplant. CDR3: CAISDVQYNYGYTF. The CDR3 DNA reads as TGTGCCATCAGTGACGTACAGTATAACTATGGCTACACCTTC.